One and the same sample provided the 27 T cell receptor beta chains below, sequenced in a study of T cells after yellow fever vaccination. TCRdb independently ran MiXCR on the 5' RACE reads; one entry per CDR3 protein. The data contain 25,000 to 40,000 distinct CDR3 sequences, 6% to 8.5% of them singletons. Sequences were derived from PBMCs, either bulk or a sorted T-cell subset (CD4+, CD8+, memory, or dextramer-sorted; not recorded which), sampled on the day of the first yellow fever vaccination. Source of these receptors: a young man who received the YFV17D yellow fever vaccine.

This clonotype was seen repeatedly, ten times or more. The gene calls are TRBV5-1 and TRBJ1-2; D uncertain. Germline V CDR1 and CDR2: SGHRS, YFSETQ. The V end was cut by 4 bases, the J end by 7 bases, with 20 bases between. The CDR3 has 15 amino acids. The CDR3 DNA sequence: TGCGCCAGCAGCCTTACCTCGTCCGATAGAGCTGGCTACACCTTC. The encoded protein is CASSLTSSDRAGYTF.

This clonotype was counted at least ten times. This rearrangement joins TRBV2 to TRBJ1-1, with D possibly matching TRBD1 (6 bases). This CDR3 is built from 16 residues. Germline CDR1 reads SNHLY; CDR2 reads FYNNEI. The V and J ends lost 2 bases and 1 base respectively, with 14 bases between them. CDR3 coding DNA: TGTGCCAGCAGTGAAAGGGGGGGGGAAAAGAACACTGAAGCTTTCTTT. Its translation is CASSERGGEKNTEAFF.

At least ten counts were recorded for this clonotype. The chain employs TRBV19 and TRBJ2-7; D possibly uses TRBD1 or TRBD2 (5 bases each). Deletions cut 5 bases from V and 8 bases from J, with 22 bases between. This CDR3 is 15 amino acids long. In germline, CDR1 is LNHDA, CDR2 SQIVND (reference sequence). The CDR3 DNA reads TGTGCCAGTAGTTCCCTATCGGGACCGATAAGTAAGCAGTACGTC. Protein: CASSSLSGPISKQYV.

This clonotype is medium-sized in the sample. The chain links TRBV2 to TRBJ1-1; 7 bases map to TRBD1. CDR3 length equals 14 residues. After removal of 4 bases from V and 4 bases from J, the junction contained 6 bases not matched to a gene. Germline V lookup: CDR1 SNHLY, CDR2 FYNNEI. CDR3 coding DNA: TGTGCCAGCAGTGGCAGACAGGGTAGCACTGAAGCTTTCTTT. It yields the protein CASSGRQGSTEAFF.

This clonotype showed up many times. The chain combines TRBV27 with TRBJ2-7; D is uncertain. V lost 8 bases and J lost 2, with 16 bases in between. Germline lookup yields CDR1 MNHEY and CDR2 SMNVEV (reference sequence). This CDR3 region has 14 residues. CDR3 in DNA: TGTGCCAGCCGAGAAGCGCAGCCACCCTACGAGCAGTACTTC. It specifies CASREAQPPYEQYF.

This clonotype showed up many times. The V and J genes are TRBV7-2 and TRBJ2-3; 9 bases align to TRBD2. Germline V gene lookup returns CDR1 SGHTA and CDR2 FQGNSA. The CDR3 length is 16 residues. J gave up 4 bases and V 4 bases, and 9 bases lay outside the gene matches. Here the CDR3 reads CASSSRLAELSDTQYF. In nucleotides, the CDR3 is TGTGCCAGCAGCTCCCGACTAGCGGAACTTTCAGATACGCAGTATTTT.

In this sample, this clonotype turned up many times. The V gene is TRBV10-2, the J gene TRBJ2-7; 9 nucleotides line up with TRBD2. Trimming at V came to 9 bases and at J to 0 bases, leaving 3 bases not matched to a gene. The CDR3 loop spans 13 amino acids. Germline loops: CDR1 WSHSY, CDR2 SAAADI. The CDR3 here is CASQTSGSYEQYF. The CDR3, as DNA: TGCGCCAGTCAGACTAGCGGCTCCTACGAGCAGTACTTC.

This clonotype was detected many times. DNA for the CDR3: TGCGCCAGCAGCCAGAACTACGAGCAGTACTTC. Residues: CASSQNYEQYF. The V and J genes are TRBV4-1 and TRBJ2-7; unclear D gene. The V gene lost 3 bases and the J gene lost 3 bases, with 3 bases spanning the gap. Germline V gives CDR1 MGHRA, CDR2 YSYEKL. This CDR3 has 11 residues.

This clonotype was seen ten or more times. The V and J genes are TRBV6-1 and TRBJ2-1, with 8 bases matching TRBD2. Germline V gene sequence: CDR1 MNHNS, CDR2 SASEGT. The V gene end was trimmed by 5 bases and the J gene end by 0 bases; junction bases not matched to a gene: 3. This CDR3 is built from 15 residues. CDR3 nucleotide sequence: TGTGCCAGCAGTATAGCGGGGAGCTCCTACAATGAGCAGTTCTTC. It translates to CASSIAGSSYNEQFF.

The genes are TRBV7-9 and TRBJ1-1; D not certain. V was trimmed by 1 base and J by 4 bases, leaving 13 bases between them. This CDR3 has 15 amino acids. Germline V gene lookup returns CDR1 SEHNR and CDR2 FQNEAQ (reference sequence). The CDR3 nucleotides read TGTGCCAGCAGCTTAGGGCTCCCCTGGGGCACTGAAGCTTTCTTT. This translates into CASSLGLPWGTEAFF.

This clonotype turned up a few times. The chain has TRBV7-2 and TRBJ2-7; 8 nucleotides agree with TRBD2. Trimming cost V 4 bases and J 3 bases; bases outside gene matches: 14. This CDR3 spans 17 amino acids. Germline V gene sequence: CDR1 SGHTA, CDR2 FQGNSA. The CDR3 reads CASSSTRGAGIGYEQYF. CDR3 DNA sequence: TGTGCCAGCAGCTCCACGCGGGGGGCCGGTATTGGCTACGAGCAGTACTTC.

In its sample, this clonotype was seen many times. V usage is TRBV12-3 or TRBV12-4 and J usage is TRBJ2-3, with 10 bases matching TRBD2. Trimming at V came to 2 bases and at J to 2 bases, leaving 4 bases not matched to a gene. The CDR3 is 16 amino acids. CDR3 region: CASSLRLAGVTDTQYF. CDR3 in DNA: TGTGCCAGCAGTTTAAGGCTAGCGGGGGTCACAGATACGCAGTATTTT.

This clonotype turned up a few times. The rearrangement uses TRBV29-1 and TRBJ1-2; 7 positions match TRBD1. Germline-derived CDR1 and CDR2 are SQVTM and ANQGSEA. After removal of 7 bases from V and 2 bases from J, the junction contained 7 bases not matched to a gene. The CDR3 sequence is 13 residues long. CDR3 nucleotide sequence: TGCAGCGCCTTGGGACAGACGAACTATGGCTACACCTTC. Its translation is CSALGQTNYGYTF. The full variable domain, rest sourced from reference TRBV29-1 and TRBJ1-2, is SAVISQKPSRDICQRGTSLTIQCQVDSQVTMMFWYRQQPGQSLTLIATANQGSEATYESGFVIDKFPISRPNLTFSTLTVSNMSPEDSSIYLCSALGQTNYGYTFGSGTRLTVV.

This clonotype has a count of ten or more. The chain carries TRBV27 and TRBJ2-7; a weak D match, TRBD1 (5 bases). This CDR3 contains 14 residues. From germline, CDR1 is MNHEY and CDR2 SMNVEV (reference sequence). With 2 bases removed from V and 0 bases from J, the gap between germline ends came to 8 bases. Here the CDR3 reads CASSLTGSSYEQYF. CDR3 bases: TGTGCCAGCAGTTTAACAGGTAGCTCCTACGAGCAGTACTTC.

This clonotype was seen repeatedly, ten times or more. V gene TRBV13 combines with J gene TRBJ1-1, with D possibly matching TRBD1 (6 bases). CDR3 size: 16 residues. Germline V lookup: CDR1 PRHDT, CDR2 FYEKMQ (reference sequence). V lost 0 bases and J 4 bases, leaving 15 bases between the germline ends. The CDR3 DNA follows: TGTGCCAGCAGCTTAGGAGGAGGGGGGTGGGGCACTGAAGCTTTCTTT. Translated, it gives CASSLGGGGWGTEAFF.

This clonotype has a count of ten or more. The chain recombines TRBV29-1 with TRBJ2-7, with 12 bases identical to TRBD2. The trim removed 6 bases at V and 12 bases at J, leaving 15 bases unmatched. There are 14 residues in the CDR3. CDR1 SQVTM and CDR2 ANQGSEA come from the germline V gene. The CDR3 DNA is TGCAGCGTACAGACTAGCGGGGGACGAGAAGGACCGTACTTC. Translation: CSVQTSGGREGPYF.

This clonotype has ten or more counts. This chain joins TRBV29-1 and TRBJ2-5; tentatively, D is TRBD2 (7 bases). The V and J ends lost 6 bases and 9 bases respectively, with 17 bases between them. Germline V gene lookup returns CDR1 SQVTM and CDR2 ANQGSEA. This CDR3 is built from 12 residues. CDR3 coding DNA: TGCAGCGTGAGGGGGGGCAGCGGGCCCCAGTACTTC. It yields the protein CSVRGGSGPQYF. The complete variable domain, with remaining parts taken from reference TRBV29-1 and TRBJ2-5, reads SAVISQKPSRDICQRGTSLTIQCQVDSQVTMMFWYRQQPGQSLTLIATANQGSEATYESGFVIDKFPISRPNLTFSTLTVSNMSPEDSSIYLCSVRGGSGPQYFGPGTRLLVL.

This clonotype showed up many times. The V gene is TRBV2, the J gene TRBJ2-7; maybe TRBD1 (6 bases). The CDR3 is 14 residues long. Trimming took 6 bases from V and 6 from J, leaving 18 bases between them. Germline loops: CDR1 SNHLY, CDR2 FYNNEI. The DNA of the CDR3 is TGTGCCAGCAGGTGGAGTCAGGGGCTAGCCGAGCAGTACTTC. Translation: CASRWSQGLAEQYF.

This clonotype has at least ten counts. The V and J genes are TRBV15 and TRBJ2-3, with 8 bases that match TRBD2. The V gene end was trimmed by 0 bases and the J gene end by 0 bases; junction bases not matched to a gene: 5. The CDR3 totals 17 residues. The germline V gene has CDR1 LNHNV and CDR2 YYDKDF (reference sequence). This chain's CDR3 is CATSRDVAGLSTDTQYF. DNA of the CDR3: TGTGCCACCAGCAGAGATGTAGCGGGGCTTAGCACAGATACGCAGTATTTT. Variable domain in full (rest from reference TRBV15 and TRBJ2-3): DAMVIQNPRYQVTQFGKPVTLSCSQTLNHNVMYWYQQKSSQAPKLLFHYYDKDFNNEADTPDNFQSRRPNTSFCFLDIRSPGLGDTAMYLCATSRDVAGLSTDTQYFGPGTRLTVL.

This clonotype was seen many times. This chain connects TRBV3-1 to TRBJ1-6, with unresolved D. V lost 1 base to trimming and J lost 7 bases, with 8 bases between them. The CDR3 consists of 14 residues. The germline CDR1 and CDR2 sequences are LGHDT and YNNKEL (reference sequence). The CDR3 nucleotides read TGTGCCAGCAGCCAAGTTTCCGAGAATTCACCCCTCCACTTT. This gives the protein CASSQVSENSPLHF. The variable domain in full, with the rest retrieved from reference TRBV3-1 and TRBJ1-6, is DTAVSQTPKYLVTQMGNDKSIKCEQNLGHDTMYWYKQDSKKFLKIMFSYNNKELIINETVPNRFSPKSPDKAHLNLHINSLELGDSAVYFCASSQVSENSPLHFGNGTRLTVT.

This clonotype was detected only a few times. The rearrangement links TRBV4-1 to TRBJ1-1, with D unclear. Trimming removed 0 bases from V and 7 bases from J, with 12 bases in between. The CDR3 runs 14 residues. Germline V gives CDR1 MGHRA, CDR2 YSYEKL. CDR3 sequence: CASSQERGNGEAFF. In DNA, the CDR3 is TGCGCCAGCAGCCAAGAGAGAGGGAACGGTGAAGCTTTCTTT.

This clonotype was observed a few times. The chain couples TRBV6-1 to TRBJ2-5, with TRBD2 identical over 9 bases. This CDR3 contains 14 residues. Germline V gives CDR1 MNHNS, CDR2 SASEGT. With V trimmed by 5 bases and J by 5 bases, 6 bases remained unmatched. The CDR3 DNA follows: TGTGCCAGCAGTCCGGGACTAGCAAGTGAGACCCAGTACTTC. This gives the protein CASSPGLASETQYF.

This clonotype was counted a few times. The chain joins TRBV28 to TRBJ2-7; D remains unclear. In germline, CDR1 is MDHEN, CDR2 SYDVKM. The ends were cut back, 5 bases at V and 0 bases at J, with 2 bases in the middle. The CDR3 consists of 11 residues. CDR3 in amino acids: CASSNSYEQYV. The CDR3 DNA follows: TGTGCCAGCAGTAACTCCTACGAGCAGTACGTC.

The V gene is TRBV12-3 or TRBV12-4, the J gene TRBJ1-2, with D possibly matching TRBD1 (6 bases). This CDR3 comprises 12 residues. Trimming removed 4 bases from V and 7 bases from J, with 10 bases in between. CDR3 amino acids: CASSWDIGGYTF. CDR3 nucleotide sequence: TGTGCCAGCAGTTGGGACATCGGTGGCTACACCTTC.

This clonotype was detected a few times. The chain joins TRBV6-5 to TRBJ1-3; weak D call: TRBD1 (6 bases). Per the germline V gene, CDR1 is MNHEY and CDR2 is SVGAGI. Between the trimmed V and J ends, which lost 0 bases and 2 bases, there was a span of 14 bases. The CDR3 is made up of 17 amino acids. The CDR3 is CASSYSSARTAGNTIYF. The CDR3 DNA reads TGTGCCAGCAGTTACTCGAGTGCCCGGACAGCTGGAAACACCATATATTTT.

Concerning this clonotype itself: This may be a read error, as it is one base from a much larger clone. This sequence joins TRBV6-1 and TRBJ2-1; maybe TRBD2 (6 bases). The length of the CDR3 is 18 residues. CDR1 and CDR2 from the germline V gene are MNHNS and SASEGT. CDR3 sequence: CASSESEGTPSSNNEQFF. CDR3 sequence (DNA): TGTGCCAGCAGTGAATCGGAGGGTACCCCGAGCTCCAACAATGAGCAGTTCTTC.

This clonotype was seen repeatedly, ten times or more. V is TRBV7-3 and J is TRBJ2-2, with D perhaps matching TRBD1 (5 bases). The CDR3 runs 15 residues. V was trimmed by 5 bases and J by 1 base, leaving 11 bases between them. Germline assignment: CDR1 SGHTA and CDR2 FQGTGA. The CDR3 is CASSRTPLNTGELFF. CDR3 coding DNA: TGTGCCAGCAGCCGGACACCGTTGAACACCGGGGAGCTGTTTTTT. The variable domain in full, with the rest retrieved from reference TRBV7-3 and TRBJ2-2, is GAGVSQTPSNKVTEKGKYVELRCDPISGHTALYWYRQSLGQGPEFLIYFQGTGAADDSGLPNDRFFAVRPEGSVSTLKIQRTERGDSAVYLCASSRTPLNTGELFFGEGSRLTVL.